The 4 T cell receptor beta chains presented below share a single source sample, sequenced in a study of neoadjuvant nivolumab and ipilimumab in lung cancer. Using immunoSEQ multiplex PCR, the repertoire was profiled, and TCRdb retains in-frame clones only, with some absent. Of 30,000 or so clones in the sample, about nine tenths were seen once. The starting material was peripheral blood, obtained after neoadjuvant nivolumab, alone or with ipilimumab, at or shortly before surgery. The receptors were gathered from an adult with non-small cell lung cancer.

The J gene is TRBJ2-7, the V gene TRBV5-1, with D possibly being TRBD1 (6 bases). CDR1 is SGHRS, CDR2 YFSETQ, per germline. V lost 0 bases, J lost 3 bases, and 10 bases lay in between. The CDR3 extends over 14 amino acids. The CDR3 sequence is CASSLGQGLYEQYF. The CDR3 DNA reads TGCGCCAGCAGCTTGGGGCAGGGGCTCTACGAGCAGTACTTC.

This clone has a single count. The gene calls are TRBV5-1 and TRBJ1-1, with D uncertain. This CDR3 comprises 15 residues. CDR1 SGHRS and CDR2 YFSETQ come from the germline V gene. The ends were cut back, 0 bases at V and 1 base at J, with 10 bases in the middle. The CDR3 loop reads CASSLGGSGNTEAFF. The CDR3, as DNA: TGCGCCAGCAGCTTGGGCGGGAGTGGGAACACTGAAGCTTTCTTT. The variable domain in full, completed from reference TRBV5-1 and TRBJ1-1, reads KAGVTQTPRYLIKTRGQQVTLSCSPISGHRSVSWYQQTPGQGLQFLFEYFSETQRNKGNFPGRFSGRQFSNSRSEMNVSTLELGDSALYLCASSLGGSGNTEAFFGQGTRLTVV.

This sequence joins TRBV15 and TRBJ1-4, with TRBD1 as a possible D gene (5 bases). The germline V gene encodes CDR1 LNHNV and CDR2 YYDKDF (reference sequence). The CDR3 spans 15 residues. Trimming pared 1 base from V and 8 bases from J, leaving 14 bases between. The CDR3, as DNA: TGTGCCACCAGCAGAGTTGGGACTCGTGAAGAAAAACTGTTTTTT. Translated: CATSRVGTREEKLFF.

V and J are TRBV20-1 and TRBJ2-6; D is undetermined. The CDR3 spans 11 residues. Per the germline V gene, CDR1 is DFQATT and CDR2 is SNEGSKA (reference sequence). CDR3: CGLSGANVLTF. The CDR3 DNA reads TGCGGCCTGAGTGGGGCCAACGTCCTGACTTTC.